This TCR beta chain was obtained from a study of T cells in women clearing cervical HPV infection. Study-wide background: Case blood was drawn when the lesion was first found; control blood after infection became undetectable. Findings and limits, study-wide: Effector/memory and HPV-specific T cells were not isolated, and association timing is unknown.

For this clone: Its target is unknown. The read terminates 3 residues ahead of where the CDR3 ends, so the germline J gene completes it.

Measured with immunoSEQ multiplex PCR; TCRdb has only the in-frame clones, and not every one. The specimen's table records 13,000 or so clones. Per the germline V gene, CDR1 is KGHSH and CDR2 is LQKENI. This CDR3 has 14 residues. V lost 5 bases to trimming and J lost 8 bases, with 16 bases between them. This TCR was recovered from a woman between 18 and 69 years old with a cervical HPV16 infection that either progressed to CIN3+ or cleared (not recorded which). The sample consisted of blood buffy coat. The V gene is TRBV18, the J gene TRBJ2-1, with no clear D. The CDR3: CASSSPTLWDEQFF. CDR3 bases read: TGTGCCAGCTCATCGCCGACACTTTGGGATGAG.